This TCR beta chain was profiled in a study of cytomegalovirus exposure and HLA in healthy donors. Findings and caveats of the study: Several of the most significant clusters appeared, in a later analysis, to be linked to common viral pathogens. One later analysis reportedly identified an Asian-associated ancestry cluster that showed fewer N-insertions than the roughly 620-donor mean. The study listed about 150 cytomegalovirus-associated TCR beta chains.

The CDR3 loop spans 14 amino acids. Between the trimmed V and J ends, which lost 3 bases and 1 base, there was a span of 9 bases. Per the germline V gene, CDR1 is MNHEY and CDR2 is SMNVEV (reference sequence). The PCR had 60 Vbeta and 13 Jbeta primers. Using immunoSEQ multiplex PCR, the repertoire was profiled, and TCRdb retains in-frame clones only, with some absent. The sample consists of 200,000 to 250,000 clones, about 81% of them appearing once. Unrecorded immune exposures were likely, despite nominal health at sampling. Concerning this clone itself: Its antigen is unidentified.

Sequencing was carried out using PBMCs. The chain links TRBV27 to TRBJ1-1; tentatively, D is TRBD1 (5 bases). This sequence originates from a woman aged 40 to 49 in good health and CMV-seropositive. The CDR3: CASSFSGQNTEAFF. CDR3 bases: TGTGCCAGCAGTTTTTCAGGGCAGAACACTGAAGCTTTCTTT.